Presented here are 27 T cell receptor beta chains from one specimen sequenced in a study of blood T cell repertoires in COVID-19. Profiling relied on immunoSEQ multiplex PCR, and the TCRdb table lists in-frame clones only, not all of them. The table has over 130,000 clones, around 87% seen once. Sequencing input: peripheral blood. All receptors derive from an older woman with active or convalescent COVID-19.

The chain joins TRBV9 to TRBJ1-6, with D possibly matching TRBD1 (5 bases). The ends were cut back, 5 bases at V and 10 bases at J, with 19 bases in the middle. The CDR3 is made up of 15 amino acids. Per the germline V gene, CDR1 is SGDLS and CDR2 is YYNGEE. The CDR3 reads CASRIGEGPGSPLHF. CDR3 nucleotides: TGTGCCAGCAGAATAGGGGAGGGGCCTGGATCACCCCTCCACTTT.

Written as DNA, the CDR3 is TGTGCCAGTAGTATGGGGCAGTACGGTGGGGCCAACGTCCTGACTTTC. It specifies CASSMGQYGGANVLTF. The chain has TRBV19 and TRBJ2-6; D may be TRBD1 (5 bases). Deletions cut 3 bases from V and 3 bases from J, with 12 bases between. CDR3 length equals 16 residues. In germline, CDR1 is LNHDA, CDR2 SQIVND (reference sequence).

The DNA for the CDR3 is TGTGCCAGCAGCCCCGGGACAGCGTACGAAAAACTGTTTTTT. Its protein product is CASSPGTAYEKLFF. This chain connects TRBV6-5 to TRBJ1-4; 7 bases fit TRBD1. With 6 bases clipped from V and 8 bases from J, the junction kept 9 bases outside the gene matches. CDR1 and CDR2 (germline): MNHEY, SVGAGI. The CDR3 consists of 14 residues.

The chain employs TRBV21-1 and TRBJ1-4. TRBV21-1 is flagged as a pseudogene. CDR3 size: 13 residues. The CDR3 here is CASSPGFWEKLFF. CDR3 nucleotide sequence: TGTGCCAGCTCACCGGGTTTCTGGGAAAAACTGTTTTTT.

The J gene is TRBJ1-1, the V gene TRBV30; TRBD1 is a possible D gene (5 bases). The V gene's germline CDR1 is GTSNPN and CDR2 SVGIG (reference sequence). V lost 1 base, J lost 1 base, and 16 bases lay in between. The CDR3 contains 16 residues. CDR3 DNA: TGTGCCTGGAGTGGTTGGCGGGACCCTCCGAACACTGAAGCTTTCTTT. This sequence encodes CAWSGWRDPPNTEAFF.

The chain joins TRBV5-4 to TRBJ2-5; 8 bases map to TRBD1. The V and J ends lost 1 base and 4 bases, in that order; junction bases with no gene match: 15. Germline assignment: CDR1 SGHNT and CDR2 YYREEE (reference sequence). The CDR3 contains 18 residues. CDR3: CASSLPPFKTGVIETQYF. In nucleotides, the CDR3 is TGTGCCAGCAGCTTGCCCCCCTTTAAGACAGGGGTGATAGAGACCCAGTACTTC. The full variable domain, in which reference TRBV5-4 and TRBJ2-5 provide the parts outside the CDR3, is ETGVTQSPTHLIKTRGQQVTLRCSSQSGHNTVSWYQQALGQGPQFIFQYYREEENGRGNFPPRFSGLQFPNYSSELNVNALELDDSALYLCASSLPPFKTGVIETQYFGPGTRLLVL.

This chain links TRBV4-3 with TRBJ2-3, with no clear D. CDR3 length: 13 amino acids. V was cut by 1 base and J by 2 bases, with 4 bases left in between. Germline CDR1 is LGHNA and CDR2 is YSLEER. The CDR3 sequence is CASSQGHTDTQYF. Written as DNA, the CDR3 is TGCGCCAGCAGCCAAGGGCACACAGATACGCAGTATTTT.

Only one count was recorded for this clone. The chain combines TRBV18 with TRBJ1-1; tentatively, D is TRBD1 (6 bases). The CDR3 runs 15 residues. V was cut by 1 base and J by 0 bases, with 9 bases left in between. In germline, CDR1 is KGHSH, CDR2 LQKENI. The CDR3 DNA reads TGTGCCAGCTCACCACAGGGGGAGATGAACACTGAAGCTTTCTTT. This encodes CASSPQGEMNTEAFF. Full variable domain (missing parts from reference TRBV18 and TRBJ1-1): NAGVMQNPRHLVRRRGQEARLRCSPMKGHSHVYWYRQLPEEGLKFMVYLQKENIIDESGMPKERFSAEFPKEGPSILRIQQVVRGDSAAYFCASSPQGEMNTEAFFGQGTRLTVV.

The rearrangement joins TRBV9 to TRBJ1-3, with D tentatively TRBD1 (5 bases). The CDR3 has 15 residues. CDR1 SGDLS and CDR2 YYNGEE come from the germline V gene. Trimming stripped 3 bases from V and 0 bases from J, with 10 bases between. The CDR3 sequence is CASSERQNSGNTIYF. The CDR3 DNA sequence: TGTGCCAGCAGCGAAAGACAGAACTCTGGAAACACCATATATTTT.

This clone was seen a single time. The chain uses TRBV7-2 and TRBJ2-7; the D is unclear. The length of the CDR3 is 13 residues. The V end was cut by 5 bases, the J end by 0 bases, with 8 bases between. Germline V gene sequence: CDR1 SGHTA, CDR2 FQGNSA. The DNA for the CDR3 is TGTGCCAGCAGCCCATACAACTCCTACGAGCAGTACTTC. Its protein is CASSPYNSYEQYF.

The chain carries TRBV6-2 or TRBV6-3 and TRBJ2-7; a possible D gene is TRBD1 (6 bases). The germline V gene has CDR1 MNHEY and CDR2 SVGEGT. The CDR3 covers 15 residues. Trimming cost V 6 bases and J 2 bases, with 17 bases left between them. The CDR3 spells CASSLGSGQTYEQYF. As DNA, the CDR3 is TGTGCCAGCAGCCTCGGTTCAGGACAGACCTACGAGCAGTACTTC.

V usage is TRBV6-5 and J usage is TRBJ2-3, with 9 bases lining up with TRBD2. Trimming removed 7 bases from V and 14 bases from J; junction bases left unmatched: 19. The CDR3 consists of 15 residues. Germline CDR1 is MNHEY and CDR2 is SVGAGI. The CDR3 DNA reads as TGTGCCAGCACCGGTACCCGAACCGGACTAGCGTCTACGTATTTT. Translated: CASTGTRTGLASTYF.

This sequence joins TRBV5-1 and TRBJ1-2; a possible D gene is TRBD1 (6 bases). CDR1 is SGHRS and CDR2 is YFSETQ in the germline V gene. V shed 1 base and J shed 2 bases, with 12 bases lying between them. The CDR3 is 15 residues long. CDR3 nucleotides: TGCGCCAGCAGCTTGACGGCGGACAGAAACTATGGCTACACCTTC. Translating it yields CASSLTADRNYGYTF.

The CDR3 protein is CASSLGQGDTQYF. The CDR3 bases are TGTGCCAGCAGCTTAGGTCAGGGAGATACGCAGTATTTT. V and J are TRBV7-2 and TRBJ2-3; D may be TRBD1 (5 bases). CDR1 SGHTA and CDR2 FQGNSA come from the germline V gene. This CDR3 is 13 amino acids long. Trimming removed 1 base at V and 5 bases at J, with 7 bases between.

This clone was found a few times. The V and J genes are TRBV25-1 and TRBJ1-2; D might be TRBD1 (6 bases). The CDR3 has 12 amino acids. V was shortened by 2 bases and J by 8 bases, with 9 bases between the two germline ends. Germline V gene sequence: CDR1 MGHDK, CDR2 SYGVNS. CDR3 DNA sequence: TGTGCCAGCAGTGAAACAGGGCGAGGCTACACCTTC. This translates into CASSETGRGYTF.

This sequence joins TRBV24-1 and TRBJ2-3; 7 bases line up with TRBD2. The germline V gene has CDR1 KGHDR and CDR2 SFDVKD. V lost 4 bases, J lost 4 bases, and 10 bases stayed unmatched. This CDR3 is 16 amino acids long. Here the CDR3 reads CATSDGKRGRSDTQYF. The CDR3 DNA sequence: TGTGCCACCAGTGACGGGAAGCGGGGTCGATCAGATACGCAGTATTTT.

The chain combines TRBV2 with TRBJ2-7, with 7 bases aligning to TRBD2. The length of the CDR3 is 15 residues. With V trimmed by 4 bases and J by 3 bases, 9 bases remained unmatched. Germline CDR1 is SNHLY and CDR2 is FYNNEI. The CDR3 region is CASSAGGPVVYEQYF. In nucleotides, the CDR3 is TGTGCCAGCAGTGCGGGGGGTCCCGTCGTCTACGAGCAGTACTTC.

The J gene is TRBJ2-7, the V gene TRBV19; the D gene is possibly TRBD1 (5 bases). There are 13 residues in the CDR3. The germline CDR1 and CDR2 sequences are LNHDA and SQIVND (reference sequence). Trimming pared 6 bases from V and 7 bases from J, leaving 16 bases between. CDR3 region: CASSKTTTEEQYF. DNA of the CDR3: TGTGCCAGTAGCAAAACCACGACAGAGGAGCAGTACTTC.

The CDR3: CASSTGQGQPQHF. CDR3 sequence (DNA): TGTGCCAGCAGCACCGGACAGGGTCAGCCCCAGCATTTT. This chain joins TRBV7-2 and TRBJ1-5; 8 bases map to TRBD1. The CDR3 is made up of 13 amino acids. V lost 5 bases and J lost 6; bases outside the gene matches: 3. Germline CDR1 and CDR2: SGHTA and FQGNSA.

The gene calls are TRBV4-3 and TRBJ1-1; 7 nucleotides align to TRBD1. The CDR3 consists of 13 residues. With 0 bases clipped from V and 11 bases from J, the junction kept 6 bases outside the gene matches. The germline V gene encodes CDR1 LGHNA and CDR2 YSLEER. The DNA for the CDR3 is TGCGCCAGCAGCCAAGAGACAGGGCGGCCGGCTTTCTTT. It translates to CASSQETGRPAFF.

V and J are TRBV3-1 (or the pseudogene TRBV3-2) and TRBJ1-6, with D possibly being TRBD1 (6 bases). Trimming took 3 bases from V and 7 from J, leaving 16 bases between them. This CDR3 is 16 amino acids long. In germline, CDR1 is LGHDT, CDR2 YNNKEL (reference sequence). The CDR3 DNA is TGTGCCAGCAGCCAGACAGGTTCCTCAAACAATTCACCCCTCCACTTT. As protein: CASSQTGSSNNSPLHF.

The rearrangement uses TRBV7-9 and TRBJ2-7; D perhaps matches TRBD1 (5 bases). This CDR3 spans 13 amino acids. Trimming pared 4 bases from V and 6 bases from J, leaving 13 bases between. Germline V gene data show CDR1 as SEHNR and CDR2 as FQNEAQ (reference sequence). The CDR3 sequence: CASSYPRASEQYF. In DNA form, the CDR3 reads TGTGCCAGCAGCTACCCCAGGGCCAGCGAGCAGTACTTC.

The V gene is TRBV12-3 or TRBV12-4, the J gene TRBJ1-1; D remains ambiguous. The CDR3 sequence is 12 residues long. The germline V and J ends were trimmed by 3 bases and 6 bases, with 8 bases remaining between them. CDR3 residues: CASSFEEAEAFF. CDR3 DNA: TGTGCCAGCAGTTTTGAGGAAGCTGAAGCTTTCTTT.

The chain combines TRBV21-1 with TRBJ2-3; TRBD2 is taken as the D call from the table, unchecked against the DNA. TRBV21-1 is annotated as a pseudogene. This CDR3 is 19 amino acids long. In DNA form, the CDR3 reads TGTGCCAGCAGCCCACGTAGGGGACTAGCGGGGGGCAGCACAGATACGCAGTATTTT. It codes for CASSPRRGLAGGSTDTQYF.

Details on this clone: Other nucleotide sequences in the sample specify the same CDR3. This rearrangement joins TRBV6-5 to TRBJ1-2, with D possibly matching TRBD1 (5 bases). Trimming removed 5 bases at V and 0 bases at J, with 7 bases between. Looked up from germline, CDR1 is MNHEY and CDR2 is SVGAGI. This CDR3 comprises 13 residues. This CDR3 is CASSQTANYGYTF. The CDR3 DNA is TGTGCCAGCAGTCAGACAGCTAACTATGGCTACACCTTC.

This chain connects TRBV6-2 or TRBV6-3 to TRBJ2-2; 11 bases fit TRBD1. Losses at the gene ends were 0 bases for V and 4 bases for J; bases not matched to a gene: 13. This CDR3 spans 20 amino acids. In germline, CDR1 is MNHEY, CDR2 SVGEGT. The CDR3, as DNA: TGTGCCAGCAGTTACTCGAGACGGACAGGGGGCGCGTATCGCACCGGGGAGCTGTTTTTT. Protein sequence: CASSYSRRTGGAYRTGELFF.

CDR3 in amino acids: CASSPTGVGTNEKLFF. The CDR3 coding sequence is TGTGCCAGCAGCCCCACAGGGGTTGGGACTAATGAAAAACTGTTTTTT. This chain links TRBV5-8 with TRBJ1-4; 7 bases are shared with TRBD1. The CDR3 totals 16 residues. Germline V lookup: CDR1 SGHTS, CDR2 YDEGEE. V was pared by 4 bases and J by 2 bases, with 8 bases of the junction left unmatched.